This is a list of T cell receptor beta chains from one sample in a study of cytomegalovirus exposure and HLA in healthy donors. Here immunoSEQ multiplex PCR was the method, and the copy in TCRdb shows in-frame clones only, minus some. The sample includes around 250,000 clones, almost 90% of them seen just once. Sequencing input: PBMCs. Source of these receptors: a young woman in good health and CMV-seronegative. Each CDR3 is given with its conserved first and last residue. D genes are given only for firm matches. Clone size is not always given. Where it is, it says once, few, many or a class for expanded clones.

J | D | size | V | CDR3 | DNA
TRBJ2-7 | TRBD2 | . | TRBV30 | CAWSTRLAGEIRSYEQYF | TGTGCCTGGAGTACACGATTAGCGGGGGAGATTCGTTCCTACGAGCAGTACTTC
TRBJ2-6 | . | . | TRBV7-3 | CAVGRRTPSGANVLTF | TGTGCCGTAGGGAGGAGAACACCCTCTGGGGCCAACGTCCTGACTTTC
TRBJ2-1 | . | . | TRBV10-3 | CAISAGTRYNEQFF | TGTGCCATCAGTGCCGGGACACGATACAATGAGCAGTTCTTC
TRBJ1-1 | . | . | TRBV7-9 | CASSSQGKTEAFF | TGTGCCAGCAGCTCCCAGGGAAAGACTGAAGCTTTCTTT
TRBJ2-1 | . | once | TRBV11-2 | CASSPQLENEQFF | TGTGCCAGCAGCCCACAACTAGAGAATGAGCAGTTCTTC
TRBJ1-5 | . | . | TRBV27 | CASSLSRGGNQPQHF | TGTGCCAGCAGTTTATCGCGGGGGGGTAATCAGCCCCAGCATTTT
TRBJ2-2 | . | . | TRBV5-1 | CASSGGVPTGELFF | TGCGCCAGCAGCGGCGGGGTACCCACCGGGGAGCTGTTTTTT
TRBJ2-2 | . | . | TRBV7-3 | CASSSAEQNTGELFF | TGTGCCAGCTCGTCAGCGGAGCAGAACACCGGGGAGCTGTTTTTT
TRBJ2-1 | TRBD2 | . | TRBV5-1 | CASSLGPGGAYNEQFF | TGCGCCAGCAGCTTGGGTCCCGGGGGGGCCTACAATGAGCAGTTCTTC
TRBJ2-3 | . | . | TRBV10-3 | CAISESTGGRRDTQYF | TGTGCCATCAGTGAGTCAACGGGGGGCCGACGAGATACGCAGTATTTT
TRBJ2-2 | . | . | TRBV11-2 | CASSTPRRVTGELFF | TGTGCCAGCAGCACCCCGCGGAGGGTCACCGGGGAGCTGTTTTTT
TRBJ2-3 | TRBD1 | . | TRBV7-9 | CASSSGTGASTDTQYF | TGTGCCAGCAGCTCAGGGACAGGAGCTAGCACAGATACGCAGTATTTT
TRBJ1-2 | . | . | TRBV27 | CASSLYGFGGVGGGYTF | TGTGCCAGCAGTTTATACGGGTTCGGAGGGGTCGGAGGGGGCTACACCTTC
TRBJ2-3 | TRBD1 | . | TRBV9 | CASSEGAVADTQYF | TGTGCCAGCAGCGAGGGGGCGGTGGCAGATACGCAGTATTTT
TRBJ2-3 | TRBD2 | . | TRBV27 | CASSLGGGAFTDTQYF | TGTGCCAGCAGTTTGGGCGGGGGGGCCTTCACAGATACGCAGTATTTT
TRBJ2-6 | . | once | TRBV15 | CATSREGRSGANVLTF | TGTGCCACCAGCAGGGAGGGGCGGTCTGGGGCCAACGTCCTGACTTTC
TRBJ1-5 | . | . | TRBV4-3 | CASSQELNQPQHF | TGCGCCAGCAGCCAAGAACTCAATCAGCCCCAGCATTTT
TRBJ2-1 | TRBD2 | . | TRBV9 | CASSVAGGGPGEQFF | TGTGCCAGCAGCGTAGCGGGGGGTGGGCCTGGTGAGCAGTTCTTC
TRBJ1-1 | . | . | TRBV5-4 | CASSDHPRGRAFF | TGTGCCAGCAGCGACCATCCTAGGGGCAGAGCTTTCTTT
TRBJ1-6 | TRBD1 | . | TRBV11-2 | CASSRQGALNSPLHF | TGTGCCAGCAGTCGGCAGGGGGCGCTGAATTCACCCCTCCACTTT
TRBJ1-5 | TRBD1 | . | TRBV10-2 | CASSDGTGGFISNQPQHF | TGCGCCAGCAGTGACGGGACAGGGGGCTTTATTAGCAATCAGCCCCAGCATTTT
TRBJ1-2 | . | . | TRBV20-1 | CRAAGNYGYTF | TGCAGGGCGGCCGGCAACTATGGCTACACCTTC
TRBJ1-5 | . | . | TRBV10-3 | CAISVRGHNQPQHF | TGTGCCATCAGTGTTAGGGGTCACAATCAGCCCCAGCATTTT
TRBJ2-5 | . | . | TRBV20-1 | CSARVQETQYF | TGCAGTGCCCGGGTCCAAGAGACCCAGTACTTC
TRBJ2-7 | TRBD1 | . | TRBV7-9 | CASSLSMGHRDRTYEQYF | TGTGCCAGCAGCTTATCAATGGGGCACCGGGACAGGACCTACGAGCAGTACTTC
TRBJ1-6 | TRBD1 | . | TRBV28 | CASNMGQGSSPLHF | TGTGCCAGCAATATGGGACAGGGGAGTTCACCCCTCCACTTT
TRBJ1-6 | . | . | TRBV10-3 | CAISESGGRFVVNSPLHF | TGTGCCATCAGTGAGTCAGGGGGTAGATTTGTCGTTAATTCACCCCTCCACTTT
TRBJ2-7 | . | . | TRBV6-5 | CASGVAGTLPYEQYF | TGTGCCAGCGGGGTGGCCGGGACACTACCTTACGAGCAGTACTTC
TRBJ1-2 | . | . | TRBV4-3 | CASSQAVTGPALGYTF | TGCGCCAGCAGCCAAGCTGTGACAGGACCGGCCCTTGGCTACACCTTC
TRBJ1-1 | . | . | TRBV7-2 | CASSAGQMNTEAFF | TGTGCCAGCAGCGCAGGCCAGATGAACACTGAAGCTTTCTTT